Listed here is a single T cell receptor (beta chain). Antigen: not known. The data were produced by immunoSEQ multiplex PCR, yet TCRdb's version contains in-frame clones alone and is incomplete. The data contain some 31,000 clones, 92% of them seen just once; the ten biggest clones take up 5.5% to 8%. This sample is part of a study of T cells in tuberculosis. At the level of the study: Within 7 days of starting treatment, or before, PBMC were stored.

The CDR3 has 14 amino acids. CDR1 GTSNPN and CDR2 SVGIG come from the germline V gene (reference sequence). Trimming took 0 bases from V and 7 from J, leaving 13 bases between them. Study-wide points: Smaller distances to GMM-specific TCRs suggested their expansion in active tuberculosis.

Time point defined: new active TB diagnosis, blood taken before or within 7 days of starting treatment. HIV-seronegative South African adults aged 18 years or older had newly diagnosed active tuberculosis. Confirmation came from sputum smear and/or culture positivity for M. tuberculosis. Material: PBMCs, obtained at tuberculosis diagnosis. The clonotype was recovered from an adult with tuberculosis. The rearrangement joins TRBV30 to TRBJ1-5; TRBD1 might be the D (6 bases). For the CDR3, the DNA is TGTGCCTGGAGTGTGAAAGGGGGTGGACAGCCCCAGCATTTT. Translation gives CAWSVKGGGQPQHF. Complete variable domain (other parts from reference TRBV30 and TRBJ1-5): SQTIHQWPATLVQPVGSPLSLECTVEGTSNPNLYWYRQAAGRGLQLLFYSVGIGQISSEVPQNLSASRPQDRQFILSSKKLLLSDSGFYLCAWSVKGGGQPQHFGDGTRLSIL.